This passage covers 21 T cell receptor beta chains from one sample sequenced in a study of CD8+ T cells in alopecia areata. Investigators isolated RNA and reverse transcribed it into cDNA to act as the sequencing template. Only in-frame clones appear in the TCRdb table, and some are missing; sequencing was by immunoSEQ multiplex PCR. Among over 120,000 clones listed, 45% to 60% were seen once. Sequenced material: CD4+ T cells sorted from blood, taken at week 0. The receptors here all came from a human donor with alopecia areata.

This chain links TRBV4-2 with TRBJ2-2; TRBD2 matches 7 bases. CDR1 and CDR2 from the germline V gene are LGHNA and YNFKEQ. J lost 3 bases, V lost 0 bases, and 7 bases had no gene match. This CDR3 region has 17 residues. The CDR3 is CASSQERRGMDTGELFF. CDR3 bases: TGTGCCAGCAGCCAAGAAAGGCGGGGGATGGACACCGGGGAGCTGTTTTTT.

The CDR3 region has the DNA TGCAGCGTTCTGAAACTAGCGGGAGGGTACGAGCAGTACTTC. Protein sequence: CSVLKLAGGYEQYF. The chain joins TRBV29-1 to TRBJ2-7, with 13 nucleotides matching TRBD2. The CDR3 runs 14 residues. Germline CDR1 reads SQVTM; CDR2 reads ANQGSEA. J lost 4 bases, V lost 5 bases, and 5 bases had no gene match.

The chain carries TRBV7-2 and TRBJ2-1; 8 nucleotides align to TRBD2. The germline CDR1 and CDR2 sequences are SGHTA and FQGNSA. V dropped 1 base and J dropped 7; count of bases not matched to a gene: 12. This CDR3 contains 17 residues. CDR3 region: CASSLVGGGASGNEQFF. CDR3 nucleotide sequence: TGTGCCAGCAGCTTAGTAGGGGGTGGGGCTAGCGGGAATGAGCAGTTCTTC.

This clone was observed a handful of times. The chain is built from TRBV11-2 and TRBJ1-2, with 7 bases matching TRBD1. V trimming: 5 bases; J trimming: 4 bases; junction bases outside the gene matches: 1. This CDR3 is 12 amino acids long. Germline CDR1 is SGHAT and CDR2 is FQNNGV. In DNA, the CDR3 is TGTGCCAGCAGCCCAGGGGGCTATGGCTACACCTTC. Amino acids: CASSPGGYGYTF. Full variable domain (missing parts from reference TRBV11-2 and TRBJ1-2): EAGVAQSPRYKIIEKRQSVAFWCNPISGHATLYWYQQILGQGPKLLIQFQNNGVVDDSQLPKDRFSAERLKGVDSTLKIQPAKLEDSAVYLCASSPGGYGYTFGSGTRLTVV.

In this sample, this clone turned up a few times. The rearrangement links TRBV5-1 to TRBJ2-2, with D unresolved. Germline V gene sequence: CDR1 SGHRS, CDR2 YFSETQ. The CDR3 runs to 15 residues. With 2 bases removed from V and 4 bases from J, the gap between germline ends came to 12 bases. In DNA form, the CDR3 reads TGCGCCAGCAGCTTCGATCTGTCGGCCACCGGGGAGCTGTTTTTT. Protein sequence: CASSFDLSATGELFF.

This clone occurred once. This sequence joins TRBV9 and TRBJ2-1; 9 bases match TRBD2. Germline assignment: CDR1 SGDLS and CDR2 YYNGEE. V gave up 0 bases and J gave up 7 bases; unmatched junction bases: 5. CDR3 length: 15 amino acids. The CDR3 DNA reads TGTGCCAGCAGCGTAGCTGGGCGGGAGGGGAATGAGCAGTTCTTC. Amino acids: CASSVAGREGNEQFF.

V is TRBV2 and J is TRBJ1-5; 10 nucleotides line up with TRBD1. Germline V gene data show CDR1 as SNHLY and CDR2 as FYNNEI. CDR3 size: 14 residues. With V trimmed by 6 bases and J by 6 bases, 5 bases remained unmatched. The DNA of the CDR3 is TGTGCCAGCAGCGGACAGGGGGTAATTCAGCCCCAGCATTTT. Its translation: CASSGQGVIQPQHF.

This clone was picked up a small number of times. The rearrangement links TRBV29-1 to TRBJ2-3; D is possibly TRBD2 (5 bases). The V gene lost 7 bases and the J gene lost 5 bases, with 13 bases spanning the gap. This CDR3 contains 12 residues. Germline CDR1 reads SQVTM; CDR2 reads ANQGSEA. The CDR3 DNA follows: TGCAGCGCTACCCAAGCGGTAGATACGCAGTATTTT. It specifies CSATQAVDTQYF.

Written as DNA, the CDR3 is TGTGCCACCAGCAGAGAAGACAGGAACACTGAAGCTTTCTTT. Translation gives CATSREDRNTEAFF. The chain combines TRBV15 with TRBJ1-1; possibly TRBD1 for D (5 bases). The V end was cut by 0 bases, the J end by 1 base, with 6 bases between. From germline, CDR1 is LNHNV and CDR2 YYDKDF (reference sequence). This CDR3 contains 14 residues.

In its sample, this clone was seen a few times. V gene TRBV30 combines with J gene TRBJ2-1, with 11 nucleotides matching TRBD2. The CDR3 is made up of 15 amino acids. Germline V CDR1 and CDR2: GTSNPN, SVGIG (reference sequence). J was trimmed by 6 bases and V by 3 bases; bases with no gene match: 7. The CDR3 sequence is CAWRALAGGGNEQFF. As DNA, the CDR3 is TGTGCCTGGAGAGCCCTAGCGGGAGGAGGCAATGAGCAGTTCTTC.

Comment on this clone: Other nucleotide sequences in the sample specify the same CDR3. The chain couples TRBV9 to TRBJ2-3; D not resolved. V gave up 3 bases and J gave up 3 bases, with 5 bases separating them. Per the germline V gene, CDR1 is SGDLS and CDR2 is YYNGEE. CDR3 length: 12 residues. The CDR3 region has the DNA TGTGCCAGCAGCGCCTCTACAGATACGCAGTATTTT. This translates into CASSASTDTQYF.

The chain's CDR3 is CASSPDHYGYTF. Here the CDR3 DNA reads TGTGCCAGCAGCCCGGATCACTATGGCTACACCTTC. V and J are TRBV7-8 and TRBJ1-2; D remains ambiguous. This CDR3 has 12 residues. Germline loops: CDR1 SGHVS, CDR2 FQNEAQ. The germline V and J ends were trimmed by 5 bases and 3 bases, with 7 bases remaining between them. The variable domain in full, with the rest retrieved from reference TRBV7-8 and TRBJ1-2, is GAGVSQSPRYKVAKRGQDVALRCDPISGHVSLFWYQQALGQGPEFLTYFQNEAQLDKSGLPSDRFFAERPEGSVSTLKIQRTQQEDSAVYLCASSPDHYGYTFGSGTRLTVV.

This rearrangement joins TRBV9 to TRBJ1-1; D is perhaps TRBD1 (6 bases). Trimming removed 3 bases from V and 1 base from J, with 13 bases in between. The germline V gene encodes CDR1 SGDLS and CDR2 YYNGEE. This CDR3 has 15 residues. The CDR3 region is CASSAHQQGNTEAFF. Here the CDR3 DNA reads TGTGCCAGCAGCGCTCACCAACAGGGGAACACTGAAGCTTTCTTT.

A note on this clone: Within the sample, other DNA sequences also encode this same CDR3. This chain joins TRBV29-1 and TRBJ2-3, with D possibly called TRBD1 or TRBD2 (5 bases each). The V end lost 6 bases, the J end lost 6 bases, and 7 bases lay between the germline ends. This CDR3 contains 10 residues. The germline V gene has CDR1 SQVTM and CDR2 ANQGSEA. The CDR3 loop is CSVGEDTQYF. The CDR3 bases are TGCAGCGTGGGGGAGGATACGCAGTATTTT.

This sequence joins TRBV29-1 and TRBJ2-7; 8 nucleotides align to TRBD2. Germline values: CDR1 SQVTM, CDR2 ANQGSEA. CDR3 length: 14 residues. The junction had 7 bases not matched to a gene; V was cut back by 6 bases and J by 0 bases. Here the CDR3 DNA reads TGCAGCGTAACATCCGGGACTAGCTCCTACGAGCAGTACTTC. Translation: CSVTSGTSSYEQYF.

This clone was seen a few times. The rearrangement links TRBV4-1 to TRBJ1-1, with 10 bases matching TRBD1. The CDR3 is 17 residues long. Germline values: CDR1 MGHRA, CDR2 YSYEKL. Germline trimming cut 4 bases from V and 4 bases from J; bases unmatched to any gene: 12. CDR3 bases: TGCGCCAGCAGCCCGACACCGGCGCGGACAGGGGGCACTGAAGCTTTCTTT. As protein: CASSPTPARTGGTEAFF.

This clone came up a few times. The rearrangement links TRBV29-1 to TRBJ2-1; 9 bases fit TRBD1. Germline V gene sequence: CDR1 SQVTM, CDR2 ANQGSEA. Trimming cost V 4 bases and J 5 bases; bases outside gene matches: 9. The CDR3 loop spans 15 amino acids. As DNA, the CDR3 is TGCAGCGTTGTAGCCCGGGACAGGGTAGACAATGAGCAGTTCTTC. The encoded protein is CSVVARDRVDNEQFF.

The V and J genes are TRBV7-6 and TRBJ1-2; TRBD1 is a possible D gene (5 bases). The CDR3 is 13 residues long. Germline-derived CDR1 and CDR2 are SGHVS and FNYEAQ. Trimming stripped 4 bases from V and 7 bases from J, with 13 bases between. The CDR3 DNA is TGTGCCAGCAGCTCCCCTGGGGGAAGTGGCTACACCTTC. Amino acids: CASSSPGGSGYTF.

The chain recombines TRBV30 with TRBJ2-3; 12 bases map to TRBD2. The CDR3 sequence is 18 residues long. V shed 5 bases, J shed 1 base, and the junction held 13 bases outside the gene matches. Germline V gene sequence: CDR1 GTSNPN, CDR2 SVGIG (reference sequence). CDR3 DNA sequence: TGTGCCTGGTCCAGGACTAGCGGGGCCGGCTACGGCACAGATACGCAGTATTTT. This gives the protein CAWSRTSGAGYGTDTQYF.

This clone was recorded a few times. This chain links TRBV29-1 with TRBJ1-2; 8 bases fit TRBD1. J lost 4 bases, V lost 5 bases, and 3 bases had no gene match. CDR3 length equals 12 residues. Germline loops: CDR1 SQVTM, CDR2 ANQGSEA. The CDR3 is CSVSDRAYGYTF. CDR3 sequence (DNA): TGCAGCGTTTCGGACAGGGCCTATGGCTACACCTTC.

The genes are TRBV29-1 and TRBJ2-1, with no clear D. The CDR3 covers 12 residues. V lost 0 bases and J lost 9, with 9 bases in between. Per germline, CDR1 SQVTM and CDR2 ANQGSEA. CDR3 amino acids: CSVEEMGSEQFF. The CDR3 region has the DNA TGCAGCGTTGAAGAGATGGGTAGTGAGCAGTTCTTC.